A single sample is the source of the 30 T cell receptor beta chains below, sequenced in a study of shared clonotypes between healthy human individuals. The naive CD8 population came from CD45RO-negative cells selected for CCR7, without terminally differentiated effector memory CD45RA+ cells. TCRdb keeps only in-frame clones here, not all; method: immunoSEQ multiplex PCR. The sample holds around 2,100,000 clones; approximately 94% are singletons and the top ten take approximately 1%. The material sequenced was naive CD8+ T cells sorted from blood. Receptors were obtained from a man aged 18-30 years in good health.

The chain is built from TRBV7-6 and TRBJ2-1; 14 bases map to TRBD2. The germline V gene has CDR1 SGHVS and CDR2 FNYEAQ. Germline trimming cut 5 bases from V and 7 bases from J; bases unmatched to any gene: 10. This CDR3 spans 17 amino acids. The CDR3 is CASSAGTSGSVLNEQFF. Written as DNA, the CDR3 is TGTGCCAGCAGCGCAGGGACTAGCGGGAGTGTGTTGAATGAGCAGTTCTTC.

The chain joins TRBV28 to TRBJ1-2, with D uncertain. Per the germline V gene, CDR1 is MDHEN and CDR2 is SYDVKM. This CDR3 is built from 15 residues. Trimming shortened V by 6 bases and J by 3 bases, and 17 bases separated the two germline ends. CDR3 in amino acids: CASSWTGQAHYGYTF. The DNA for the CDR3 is TGTGCCAGCAGCTGGACTGGGCAGGCCCACTATGGCTACACCTTC.

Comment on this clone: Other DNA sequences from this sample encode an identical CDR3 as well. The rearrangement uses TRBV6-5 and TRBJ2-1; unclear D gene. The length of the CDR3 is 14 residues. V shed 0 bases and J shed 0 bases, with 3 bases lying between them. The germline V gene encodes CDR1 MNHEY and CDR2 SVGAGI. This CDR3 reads CASSYSPSYNEQFF. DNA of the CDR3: TGTGCCAGCAGTTACTCACCCTCCTACAATGAGCAGTTCTTC.

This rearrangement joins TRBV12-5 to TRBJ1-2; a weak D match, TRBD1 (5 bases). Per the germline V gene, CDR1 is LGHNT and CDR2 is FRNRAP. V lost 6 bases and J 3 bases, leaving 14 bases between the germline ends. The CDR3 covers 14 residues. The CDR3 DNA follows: TGTGCTAGTGGGGGGGACTTTCGGGACTATGGCTACACCTTC. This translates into CASGGDFRDYGYTF. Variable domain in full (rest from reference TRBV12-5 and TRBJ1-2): DARVTQTPRHKVTEMGQEVTMRCQPILGHNTVFWYRQTMMQGLELLAYFRNRAPLDDSGMPKDRFSAEMPDATLATLKIQPSEPRDSAVYFCASGGDFRDYGYTFGSGTRLTVV.

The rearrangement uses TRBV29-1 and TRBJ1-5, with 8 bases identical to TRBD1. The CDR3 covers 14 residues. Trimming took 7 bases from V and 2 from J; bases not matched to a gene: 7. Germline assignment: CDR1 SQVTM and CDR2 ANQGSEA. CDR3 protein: CSAKDRGGNQPQHF. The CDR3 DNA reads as TGCAGCGCCAAAGACAGGGGTGGCAATCAGCCCCAGCATTTT.

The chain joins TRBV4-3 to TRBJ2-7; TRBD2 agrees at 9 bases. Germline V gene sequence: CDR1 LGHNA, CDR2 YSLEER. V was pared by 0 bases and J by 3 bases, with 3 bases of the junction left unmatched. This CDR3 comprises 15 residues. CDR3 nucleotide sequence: TGCGCCAGCAGCCAAGATCTAGCGGGGCGCTACGAGCAGTACTTC. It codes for CASSQDLAGRYEQYF.

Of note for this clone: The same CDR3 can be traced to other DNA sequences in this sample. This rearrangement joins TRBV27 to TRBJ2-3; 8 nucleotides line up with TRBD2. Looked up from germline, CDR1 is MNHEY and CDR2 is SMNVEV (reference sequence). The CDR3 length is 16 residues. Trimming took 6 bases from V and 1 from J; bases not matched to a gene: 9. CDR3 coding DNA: TGTGCCAGCAGCCCCTCAGCGGGAGAGCGCACAGATACGCAGTATTTT. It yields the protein CASSPSAGERTDTQYF.

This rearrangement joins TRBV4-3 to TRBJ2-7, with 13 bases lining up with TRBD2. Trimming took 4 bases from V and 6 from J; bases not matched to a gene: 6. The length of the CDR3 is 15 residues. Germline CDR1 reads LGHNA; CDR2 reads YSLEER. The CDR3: CASSRTSGSDSEQYF. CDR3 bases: TGCGCCAGCAGCCGGACTAGCGGGAGCGATAGCGAGCAGTACTTC.

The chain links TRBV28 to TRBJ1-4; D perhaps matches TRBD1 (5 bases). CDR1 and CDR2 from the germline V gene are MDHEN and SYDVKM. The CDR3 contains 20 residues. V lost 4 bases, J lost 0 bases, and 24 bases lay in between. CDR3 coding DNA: TGTGCCAGCAGTTCCCAACCCGCGGGGCGGATCGAAGCAACTAATGAAAAACTGTTTTTT. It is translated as CASSSQPAGRIEATNEKLFF.

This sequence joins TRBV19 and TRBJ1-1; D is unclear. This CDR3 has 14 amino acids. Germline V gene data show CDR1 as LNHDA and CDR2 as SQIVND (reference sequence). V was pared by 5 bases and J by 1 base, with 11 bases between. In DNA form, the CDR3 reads TGTGCCAGTAGTCCCGGACCCACGAACACTGAAGCTTTCTTT. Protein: CASSPGPTNTEAFF.

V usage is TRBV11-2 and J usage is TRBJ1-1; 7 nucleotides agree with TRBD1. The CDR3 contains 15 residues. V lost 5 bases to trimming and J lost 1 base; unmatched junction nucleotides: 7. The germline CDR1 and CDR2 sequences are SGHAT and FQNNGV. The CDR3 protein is CASSAADRPNTEAFF. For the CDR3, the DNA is TGTGCCAGCAGCGCAGCGGACAGGCCGAACACTGAAGCTTTCTTT. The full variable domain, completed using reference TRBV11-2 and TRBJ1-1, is EAGVAQSPRYKIIEKRQSVAFWCNPISGHATLYWYQQILGQGPKLLIQFQNNGVVDDSQLPKDRFSAERLKGVDSTLKIQPAKLEDSAVYLCASSAADRPNTEAFFGQGTRLTVV.

For the CDR3, the DNA is TGTGCCAGCATTCCGGGACAGATGAACACTGAAGCTTTCTTT. This encodes CASIPGQMNTEAFF. The chain couples TRBV2 to TRBJ1-1, with 7 bases identical to TRBD1. J gave up 0 bases and V 7 bases, and 5 bases lay outside the gene matches. The germline gives CDR1 SNHLY, CDR2 FYNNEI. The CDR3 runs to 14 residues.

As DNA, the CDR3 is TGTGCCAGCAGCTTCATACTTGCCTCCTACAATGAGCAGTTCTTC. Amino acids: CASSFILASYNEQFF. The chain links TRBV7-9 to TRBJ2-1; D unresolved. The length of the CDR3 is 15 residues. From germline, CDR1 is SEHNR and CDR2 FQNEAQ (reference sequence). V lost 3 bases and J 0 bases, leaving 9 bases between the germline ends.

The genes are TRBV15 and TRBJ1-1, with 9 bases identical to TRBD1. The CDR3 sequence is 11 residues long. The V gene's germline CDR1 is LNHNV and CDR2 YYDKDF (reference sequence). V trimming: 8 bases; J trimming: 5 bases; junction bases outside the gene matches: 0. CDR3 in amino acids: CATGQGTEAFF. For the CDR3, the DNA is TGTGCCACCGGACAGGGGACTGAAGCTTTCTTT.

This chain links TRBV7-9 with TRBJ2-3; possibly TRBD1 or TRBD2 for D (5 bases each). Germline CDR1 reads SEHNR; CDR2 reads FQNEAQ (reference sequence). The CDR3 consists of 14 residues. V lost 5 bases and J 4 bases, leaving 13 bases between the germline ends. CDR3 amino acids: CASSQSWDPDTQYF. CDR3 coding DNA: TGTGCCAGCAGCCAGTCATGGGACCCAGATACGCAGTATTTT. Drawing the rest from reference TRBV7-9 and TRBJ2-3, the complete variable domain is DTGVSQNPRHKITKRGQNVTFRCDPISEHNRLYWYRQTLGQGPEFLTYFQNEAQLEKSRLLSDRFSAERPKGSFSTLEIQRTEQGDSAMYLCASSQSWDPDTQYFGPGTRLTVL.

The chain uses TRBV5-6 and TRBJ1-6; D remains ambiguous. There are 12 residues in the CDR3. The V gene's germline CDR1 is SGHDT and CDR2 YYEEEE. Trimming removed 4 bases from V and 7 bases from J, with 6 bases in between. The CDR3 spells CASSAQNSPLHF. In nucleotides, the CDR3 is TGTGCCAGCAGCGCACAGAATTCACCCCTCCACTTT.

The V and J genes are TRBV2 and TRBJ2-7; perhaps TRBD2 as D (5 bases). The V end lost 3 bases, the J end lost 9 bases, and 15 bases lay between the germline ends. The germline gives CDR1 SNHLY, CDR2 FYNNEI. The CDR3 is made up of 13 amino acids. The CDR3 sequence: CASSDNWTSGQYF. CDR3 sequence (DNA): TGTGCCAGCAGTGATAATTGGACCAGCGGGCAGTACTTC.

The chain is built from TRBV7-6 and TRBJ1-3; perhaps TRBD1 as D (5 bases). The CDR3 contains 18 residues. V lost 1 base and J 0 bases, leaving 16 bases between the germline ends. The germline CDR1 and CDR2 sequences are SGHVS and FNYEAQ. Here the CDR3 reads CASSLEQSGFYSGNTIYF. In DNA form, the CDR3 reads TGTGCCAGCAGCTTAGAGCAATCAGGGTTCTACTCTGGAAACACCATATATTTT. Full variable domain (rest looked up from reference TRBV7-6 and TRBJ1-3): GAGVSQSPRYKVTKRGQDVALRCDPISGHVSLYWYRQALGQGPEFLTYFNYEAQQDKSGLPNDRFSAERPEGSISTLTIQRTEQRDSAMYRCASSLEQSGFYSGNTIYFGEGSWLTVV.

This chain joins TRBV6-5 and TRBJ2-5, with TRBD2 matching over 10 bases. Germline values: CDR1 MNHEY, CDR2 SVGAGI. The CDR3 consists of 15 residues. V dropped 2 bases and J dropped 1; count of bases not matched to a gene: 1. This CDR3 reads CASSYTSGTQETQYF. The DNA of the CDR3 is TGTGCCAGCAGTTACACTAGCGGGACCCAAGAGACCCAGTACTTC.

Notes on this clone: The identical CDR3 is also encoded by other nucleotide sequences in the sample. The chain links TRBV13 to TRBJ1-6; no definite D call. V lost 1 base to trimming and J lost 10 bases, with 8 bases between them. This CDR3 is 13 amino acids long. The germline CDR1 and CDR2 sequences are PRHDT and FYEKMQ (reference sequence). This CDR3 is CASSLERNSPLHF. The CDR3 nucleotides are TGTGCCAGCAGCTTAGAACGGAACTCACCCCTCCACTTT.

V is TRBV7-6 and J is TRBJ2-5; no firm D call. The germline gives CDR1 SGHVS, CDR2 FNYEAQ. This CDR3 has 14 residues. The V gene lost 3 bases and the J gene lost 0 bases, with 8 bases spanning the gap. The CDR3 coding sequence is TGTGCCAGCAGCTTGAACTTGTACCAAGAGACCCAGTACTTC. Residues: CASSLNLYQETQYF.

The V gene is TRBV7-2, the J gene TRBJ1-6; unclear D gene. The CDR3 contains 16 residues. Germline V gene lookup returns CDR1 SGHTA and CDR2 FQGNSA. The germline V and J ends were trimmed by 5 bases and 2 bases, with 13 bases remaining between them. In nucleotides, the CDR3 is TGTGCCAGCAGCCTCGGGGTTAGTGCCTATAATTCACCCCTCCACTTT. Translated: CASSLGVSAYNSPLHF.

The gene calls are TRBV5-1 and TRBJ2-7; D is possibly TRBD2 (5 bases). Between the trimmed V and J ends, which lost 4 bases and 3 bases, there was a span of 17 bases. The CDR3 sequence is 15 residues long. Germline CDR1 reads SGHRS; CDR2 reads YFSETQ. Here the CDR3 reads CASSIGGVGGYEQYF. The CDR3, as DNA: TGCGCCAGCAGCATTGGTGGGGTTGGAGGCTACGAGCAGTACTTC. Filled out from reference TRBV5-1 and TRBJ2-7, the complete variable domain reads KAGVTQTPRYLIKTRGQQVTLSCSPISGHRSVSWYQQTPGQGLQFLFEYFSETQRNKGNFPGRFSGRQFSNSRSEMNVSTLELGDSALYLCASSIGGVGGYEQYFGPGTRLTVT.

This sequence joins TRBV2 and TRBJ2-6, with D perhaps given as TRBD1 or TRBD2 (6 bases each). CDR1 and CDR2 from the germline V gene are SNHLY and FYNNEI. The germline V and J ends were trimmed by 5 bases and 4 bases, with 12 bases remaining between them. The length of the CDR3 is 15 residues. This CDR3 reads CASSPRGEGANVLTF. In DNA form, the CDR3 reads TGTGCCAGCAGTCCTAGGGGGGAAGGGGCCAACGTCCTGACTTTC. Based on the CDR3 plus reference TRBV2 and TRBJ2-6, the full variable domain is EPEVTQTPSHQVTQMGQEVILRCVPISNHLYFYWYRQILGQKVEFLVSFYNNEISEKSEIFDDQFSVERPDGSNFTLKIRSTKLEDSAMYFCASSPRGEGANVLTFGAGSRLTVL.

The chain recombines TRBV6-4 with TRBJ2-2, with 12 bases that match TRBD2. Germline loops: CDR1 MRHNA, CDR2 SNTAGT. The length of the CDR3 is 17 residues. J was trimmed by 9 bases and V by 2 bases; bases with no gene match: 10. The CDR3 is CASSDPTSGGRLRELFF. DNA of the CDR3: TGTGCCAGCAGTGACCCGACTAGCGGGGGCCGTTTAAGGGAGCTGTTTTTT.

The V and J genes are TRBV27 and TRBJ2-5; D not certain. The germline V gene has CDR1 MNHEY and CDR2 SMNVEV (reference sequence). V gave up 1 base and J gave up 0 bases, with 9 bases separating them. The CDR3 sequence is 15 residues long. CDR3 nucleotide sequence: TGTGCCAGCAGTTTATACCCTGAGGACCAAGAGACCCAGTACTTC. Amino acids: CASSLYPEDQETQYF.

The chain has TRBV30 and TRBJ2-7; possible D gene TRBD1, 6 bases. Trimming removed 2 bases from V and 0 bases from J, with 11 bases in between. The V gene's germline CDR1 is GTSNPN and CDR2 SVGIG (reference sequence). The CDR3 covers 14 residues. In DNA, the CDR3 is TGTGCCTGGAGTAAGGGGGTGCTCTCCTACGAGCAGTACTTC. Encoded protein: CAWSKGVLSYEQYF.

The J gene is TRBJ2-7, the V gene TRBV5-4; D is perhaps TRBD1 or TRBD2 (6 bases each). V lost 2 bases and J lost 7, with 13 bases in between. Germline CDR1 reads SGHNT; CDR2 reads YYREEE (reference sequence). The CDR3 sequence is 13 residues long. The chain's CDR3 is CASSFWGAGEQYF. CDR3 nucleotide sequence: TGTGCCAGCAGCTTTTGGGGGGCCGGTGAGCAGTACTTC.

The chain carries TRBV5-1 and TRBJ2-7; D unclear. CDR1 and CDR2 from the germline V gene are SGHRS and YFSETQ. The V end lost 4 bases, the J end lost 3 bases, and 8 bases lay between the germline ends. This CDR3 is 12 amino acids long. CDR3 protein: CASSTDDYEQYF. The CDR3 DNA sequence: TGCGCCAGCAGCACTGATGACTACGAGCAGTACTTC.

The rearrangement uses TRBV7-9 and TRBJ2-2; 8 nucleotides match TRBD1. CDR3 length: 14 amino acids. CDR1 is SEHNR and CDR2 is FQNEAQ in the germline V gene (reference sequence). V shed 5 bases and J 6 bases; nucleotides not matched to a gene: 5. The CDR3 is CASSPGDRPGELFF. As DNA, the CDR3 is TGTGCCAGCAGCCCTGGGGACAGGCCCGGGGAGCTGTTTTTT.